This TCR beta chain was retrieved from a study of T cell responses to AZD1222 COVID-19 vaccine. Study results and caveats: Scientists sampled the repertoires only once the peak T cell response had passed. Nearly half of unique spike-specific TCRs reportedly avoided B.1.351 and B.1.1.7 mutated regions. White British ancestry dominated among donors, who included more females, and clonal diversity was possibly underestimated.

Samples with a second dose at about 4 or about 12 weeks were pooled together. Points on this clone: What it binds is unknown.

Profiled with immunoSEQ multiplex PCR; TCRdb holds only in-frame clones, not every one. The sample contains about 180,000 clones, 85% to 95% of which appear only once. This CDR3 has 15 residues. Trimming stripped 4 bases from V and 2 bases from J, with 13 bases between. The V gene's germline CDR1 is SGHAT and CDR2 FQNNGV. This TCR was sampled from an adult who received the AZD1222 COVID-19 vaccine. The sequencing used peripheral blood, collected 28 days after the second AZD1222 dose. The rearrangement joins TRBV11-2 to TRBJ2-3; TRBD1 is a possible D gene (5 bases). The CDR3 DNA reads TGTGCCAGCAGCTCCCGACAGTCAGCCACAGATACGCAGTATTTT. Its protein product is CASSSRQSATDTQYF. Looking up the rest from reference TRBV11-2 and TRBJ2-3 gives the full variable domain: EAGVAQSPRYKIIEKRQSVAFWCNPISGHATLYWYQQILGQGPKLLIQFQNNGVVDDSQLPKDRFSAERLKGVDSTLKIQPAKLEDSAVYLCASSSRQSATDTQYFGPGTRLTVL.